Below, 11 T cell receptor beta chains from the same sample are listed, as sequenced in a study of blood T cell repertoires in COVID-19. Libraries were prepared by immunoSEQ multiplex PCR; TCRdb keeps only in-frame clonotypes and omits some of them. The repertoire has approximately 150,000 clones, around 88% of them found once; the top ten carry 15% to 20%. Sequencing used peripheral blood. The source of these receptors is a woman aged 70-85 years who had recovered from COVID-19.

The J gene is TRBJ2-5, the V gene TRBV5-1; 14 nucleotides match TRBD2. Germline-derived CDR1 and CDR2 are SGHRS and YFSETQ. This CDR3 region has 17 residues. V dropped 8 bases and J dropped 0; count of bases not matched to a gene: 9. In DNA, the CDR3 is TGCGCCAGTGGGAAGGGACTAGCGGGAGTAAACCAAGAGACCCAGTACTTC. It translates to CASGKGLAGVNQETQYF.

V usage is TRBV6-1 and J usage is TRBJ2-1; 10 nucleotides line up with TRBD2. In germline, CDR1 is MNHNS, CDR2 SASEGT. After removal of 6 bases from V and 4 bases from J, the junction contained 3 bases not matched to a gene. The CDR3 is made up of 14 amino acids. The CDR3 loop reads CASRGTSEYNEQFF. The CDR3 coding sequence is TGTGCCAGCAGGGGGACTAGCGAGTACAATGAGCAGTTCTTC.

J is TRBJ2-6 and V is TRBV7-3, with 9 bases aligning to TRBD1. J gave up 0 bases and V 2 bases, and 11 bases lay outside the gene matches. The CDR3 is made up of 20 amino acids. Germline V gene data show CDR1 as SGHTA and CDR2 as FQGTGA. The CDR3 is CASSLLGLGQGVSGANVLTF. The CDR3 DNA reads as TGTGCCAGCAGCTTACTGGGGCTGGGACAGGGCGTCTCTGGGGCCAACGTCCTGACTTTC.

The rearrangement links TRBV15 to TRBJ1-1, with TRBD1 matching over 10 bases. Germline CDR1 is LNHNV and CDR2 is YYDKDF (reference sequence). CDR3 length equals 15 residues. J was trimmed by 4 bases and V by 9 bases; bases with no gene match: 11. This chain's CDR3 is CATAKDRGWVTEAFF. CDR3 DNA: TGTGCCACGGCGAAGGACAGGGGGTGGGTCACTGAAGCTTTCTTT.

This chain joins TRBV4-2 and TRBJ1-5; tentatively, D is TRBD1 (6 bases). Germline loops: CDR1 LGHNA, CDR2 YNFKEQ. The CDR3 totals 14 residues. V shed 2 bases and J shed 5 bases, with 10 bases lying between them. CDR3 amino acids: CASSQNREDQPQHF. In DNA, the CDR3 is TGTGCCAGCAGCCAAAACAGGGAAGATCAGCCCCAGCATTTT.

The chain links TRBV14 to TRBJ1-2, with 9 bases aligning to TRBD1. The germline CDR1 and CDR2 sequences are SGHDN and FVKESK. V shed 0 bases and J 2 bases; nucleotides not matched to a gene: 13. The CDR3 has 19 residues. DNA of the CDR3: TGTGCCAGCAGCCAAGATGACCCGACAGGGGGATGGTTGAACTATGGCTACACCTTC. This translates into CASSQDDPTGGWLNYGYTF.

J is TRBJ2-3 and V is TRBV30; TRBD2 is a possible D gene (6 bases). The CDR3 is 13 amino acids. V was trimmed by 2 bases and J by 4 bases, leaving 10 bases between them. Germline CDR1 GTSNPN, CDR2 SVGIG (reference sequence). In DNA, the CDR3 is TGTGCCTGGAGTACCGGAGGGGCAGATACGCAGTATTTT. Encoded protein: CAWSTGGADTQYF.

The CDR3 protein is CASSLGLPGQAVSYEQYF. For the CDR3, the DNA is TGTGCCAGCAGCTTAGGCCTCCCGGGACAGGCAGTCTCCTACGAGCAGTACTTC. The V and J genes are TRBV13 and TRBJ2-7, with TRBD1 matching over 8 bases. Per germline, CDR1 PRHDT and CDR2 FYEKMQ (reference sequence). The CDR3 loop spans 18 amino acids. V trimming: 0 bases; J trimming: 0 bases; junction bases outside the gene matches: 10.

This clone came up once. V and J are TRBV9 and TRBJ1-5; TRBD1 matches at 11 bases. CDR1 and CDR2 (germline): SGDLS, YYNGEE. The J segment lost 7 bases and the V segment lost 3 bases, leaving 3 bases of the junction unmatched. The CDR3 totals 14 residues. This CDR3 is CASSEGDRGQPQHF. DNA for the CDR3: TGTGCCAGCAGCGAAGGGGACAGGGGGCAGCCCCAGCATTTT.

The CDR3, as DNA: TGCGCCAGCAGCCCCGACGGAGCGGGAGGTTACAATGAGCAGTTCTTC. Its protein product is CASSPDGAGGYNEQFF. V usage is TRBV5-1 and J usage is TRBJ2-1, with 9 bases matching TRBD2. Germline trimming cut 4 bases from V and 4 bases from J; bases unmatched to any gene: 9. The CDR3 consists of 16 residues. The germline V gene encodes CDR1 SGHRS and CDR2 YFSETQ.

The chain combines TRBV4-1 with TRBJ1-2; 8 bases map to TRBD1. V shed 5 bases and J 5 bases; nucleotides not matched to a gene: 13. This CDR3 has 16 amino acids. Per germline, CDR1 MGHRA and CDR2 YSYEKL. The CDR3 sequence: CASSLAGGGVLYGYTF. DNA for the CDR3: TGCGCCAGCAGCTTAGCAGGGGGCGGGGTTCTGTATGGCTACACCTTC.